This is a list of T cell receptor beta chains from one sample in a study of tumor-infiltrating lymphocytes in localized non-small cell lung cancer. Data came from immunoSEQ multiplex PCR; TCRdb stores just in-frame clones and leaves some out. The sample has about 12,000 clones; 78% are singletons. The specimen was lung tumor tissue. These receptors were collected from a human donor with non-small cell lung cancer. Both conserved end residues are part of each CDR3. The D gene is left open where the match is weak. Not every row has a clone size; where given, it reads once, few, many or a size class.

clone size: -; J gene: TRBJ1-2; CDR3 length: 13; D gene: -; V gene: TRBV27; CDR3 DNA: TGTGCCAGCAGTTTAGGTCTGGCTAATGGCTACACCTTC; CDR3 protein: CASSLGLANGYTF
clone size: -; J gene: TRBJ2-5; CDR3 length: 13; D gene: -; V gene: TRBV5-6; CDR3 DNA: TGTGCCAGCAGCTTTTGGGGTGCGAAGACCCAGTACTTC; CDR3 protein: CASSFWGAKTQYF
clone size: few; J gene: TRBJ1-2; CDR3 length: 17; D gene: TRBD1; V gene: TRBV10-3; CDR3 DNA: TGTGCCATCAGTCCCTCCCAAGAGGGACAGGGGGCACGGGGCTACACCTTC; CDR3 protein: CAISPSQEGQGARGYTF
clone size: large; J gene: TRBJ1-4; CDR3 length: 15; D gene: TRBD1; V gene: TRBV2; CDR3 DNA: TGTGCCAGCAGTCGACAGGGGGCGGCTAATGAAAAACTGTTTTTT; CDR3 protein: CASSRQGAANEKLFF
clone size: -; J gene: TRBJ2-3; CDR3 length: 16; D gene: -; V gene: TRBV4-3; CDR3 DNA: TGCGCCAGCAGCCAAGTGTGGCAGGGCGGTGCAGATACGCAGTATTTT; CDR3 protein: CASSQVWQGGADTQYF
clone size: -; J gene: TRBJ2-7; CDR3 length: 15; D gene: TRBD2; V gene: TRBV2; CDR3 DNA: TGTGCCAGCAGTGAACGGACTAGCCGCTCCTACGAGCAGTACTTC; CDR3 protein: CASSERTSRSYEQYF
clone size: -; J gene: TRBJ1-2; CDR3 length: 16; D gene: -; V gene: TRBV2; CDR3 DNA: TGTGCCAGCAGTTGGGACGGACACCCAGGGACATATGGCTACACCTTC; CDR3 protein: CASSWDGHPGTYGYTF
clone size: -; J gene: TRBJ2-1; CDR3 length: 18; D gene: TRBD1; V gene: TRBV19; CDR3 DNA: TGTGCCAGTAGCCAACCGGGGGTGGGGACAGGGTCATACAATGAGCAGTTCTTC; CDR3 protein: CASSQPGVGTGSYNEQFF
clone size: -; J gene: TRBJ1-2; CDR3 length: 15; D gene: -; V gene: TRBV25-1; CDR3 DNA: TGTGCCAGCAGTGGAGCCGCGCAGGGCAACTATGGCTACACCTTC; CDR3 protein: CASSGAAQGNYGYTF
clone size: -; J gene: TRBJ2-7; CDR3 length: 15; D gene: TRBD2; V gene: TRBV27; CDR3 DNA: TGTGCCAGCCGACTAGCGCAAGCTATTACCTACGAGCAGTACTTC; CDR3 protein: CASRLAQAITYEQYF
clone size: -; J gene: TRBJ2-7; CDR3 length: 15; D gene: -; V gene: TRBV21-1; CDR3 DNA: TGTGCCACAACGGGAGACAGGAGATCGTCCTACGAGCAGTACTTC; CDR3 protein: CATTGDRRSSYEQYF
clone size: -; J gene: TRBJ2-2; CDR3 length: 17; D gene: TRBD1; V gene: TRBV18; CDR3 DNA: TGTGCCAGCTCACCCCTAGGACAGGGATCGACCACCGGGGAGCTGTTTTTT; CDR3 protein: CASSPLGQGSTTGELFF
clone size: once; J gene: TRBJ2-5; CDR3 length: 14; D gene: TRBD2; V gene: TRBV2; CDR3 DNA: TGTGCCAGCCTTGGACTAGCGGGAGTGGAGACCCAGTACTTC; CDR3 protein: CASLGLAGVETQYF
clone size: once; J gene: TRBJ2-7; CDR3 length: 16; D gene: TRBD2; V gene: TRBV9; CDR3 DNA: TGTGCCAGCAGCGGTGGACTAGCGGGAGGTGGTTACGAGCAGTACTTC; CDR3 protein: CASSGGLAGGGYEQYF